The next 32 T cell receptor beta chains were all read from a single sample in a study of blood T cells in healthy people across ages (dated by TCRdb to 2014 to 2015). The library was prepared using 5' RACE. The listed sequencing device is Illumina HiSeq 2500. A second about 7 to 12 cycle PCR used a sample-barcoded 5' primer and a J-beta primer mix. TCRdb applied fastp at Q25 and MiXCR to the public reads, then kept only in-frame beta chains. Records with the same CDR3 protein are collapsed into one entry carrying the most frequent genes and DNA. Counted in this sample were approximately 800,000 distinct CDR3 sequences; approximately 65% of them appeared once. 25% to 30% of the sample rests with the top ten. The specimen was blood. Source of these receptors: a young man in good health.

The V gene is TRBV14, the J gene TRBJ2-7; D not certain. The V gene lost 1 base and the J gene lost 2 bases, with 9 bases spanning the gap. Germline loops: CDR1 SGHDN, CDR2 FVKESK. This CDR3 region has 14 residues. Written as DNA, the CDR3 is TGTGCCAGCAGCCAAGTTGAGCGACCCTACGAGCAGTACTTC. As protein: CASSQVERPYEQYF.

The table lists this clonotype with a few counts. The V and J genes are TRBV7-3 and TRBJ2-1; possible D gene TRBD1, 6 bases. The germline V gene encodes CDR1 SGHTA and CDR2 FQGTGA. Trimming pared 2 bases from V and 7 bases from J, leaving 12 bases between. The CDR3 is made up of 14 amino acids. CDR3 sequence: CASSLYRELNEQFF. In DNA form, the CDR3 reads TGTGCCAGCAGCTTATACAGGGAGTTGAATGAGCAGTTCTTC.

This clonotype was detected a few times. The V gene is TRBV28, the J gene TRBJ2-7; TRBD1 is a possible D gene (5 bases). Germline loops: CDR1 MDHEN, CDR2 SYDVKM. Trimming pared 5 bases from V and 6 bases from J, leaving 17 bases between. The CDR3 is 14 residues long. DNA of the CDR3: TGTGCCAGCAGTAGAGTTGGGGCCCCTTCCGAGCAGTACTTC. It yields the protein CASSRVGAPSEQYF.

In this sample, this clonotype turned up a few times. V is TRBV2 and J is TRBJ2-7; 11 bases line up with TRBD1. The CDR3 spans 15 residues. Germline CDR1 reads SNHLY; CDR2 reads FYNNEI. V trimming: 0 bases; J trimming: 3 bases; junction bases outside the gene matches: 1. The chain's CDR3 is CASSEAGQGGYEQYF. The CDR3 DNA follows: TGTGCCAGCAGTGAAGCGGGACAGGGGGGCTACGAGCAGTACTTC. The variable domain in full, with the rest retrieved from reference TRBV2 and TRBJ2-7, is EPEVTQTPSHQVTQMGQEVILRCVPISNHLYFYWYRQILGQKVEFLVSFYNNEISEKSEIFDDQFSVERPDGSNFTLKIRSTKLEDSAMYFCASSEAGQGGYEQYFGPGTRLTVT.

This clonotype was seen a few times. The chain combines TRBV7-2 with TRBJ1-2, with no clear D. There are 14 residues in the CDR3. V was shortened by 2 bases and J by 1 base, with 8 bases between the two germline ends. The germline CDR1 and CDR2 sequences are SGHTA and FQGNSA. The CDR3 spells CASSLKSVNYGYTF. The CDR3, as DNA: TGTGCCAGCAGCTTAAAGTCCGTTAACTATGGCTACACCTTC.

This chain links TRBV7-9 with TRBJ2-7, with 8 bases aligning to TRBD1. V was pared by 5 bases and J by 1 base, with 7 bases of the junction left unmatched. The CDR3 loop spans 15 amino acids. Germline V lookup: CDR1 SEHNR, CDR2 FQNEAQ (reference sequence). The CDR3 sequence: CASSTDRGLSYEQYF. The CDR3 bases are TGTGCCAGCAGCACAGACAGGGGCCTTTCCTACGAGCAGTACTTC.

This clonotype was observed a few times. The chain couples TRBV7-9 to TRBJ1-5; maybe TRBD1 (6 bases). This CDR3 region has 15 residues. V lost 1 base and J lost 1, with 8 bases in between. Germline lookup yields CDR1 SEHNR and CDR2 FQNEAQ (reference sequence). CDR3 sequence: CASSLGGQSNQPQHF. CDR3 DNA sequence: TGTGCCAGCAGCTTAGGAGGACAGAGCAATCAGCCCCAGCATTTT.

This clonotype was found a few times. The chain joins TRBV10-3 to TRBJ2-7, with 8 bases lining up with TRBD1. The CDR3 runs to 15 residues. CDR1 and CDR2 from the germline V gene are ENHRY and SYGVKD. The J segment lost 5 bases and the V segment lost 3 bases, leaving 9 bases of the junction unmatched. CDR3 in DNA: TGTGCCATCAGTGAACCCGGACAGGGACCCCACGAGCAGTACTTC. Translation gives CAISEPGQGPHEQYF.

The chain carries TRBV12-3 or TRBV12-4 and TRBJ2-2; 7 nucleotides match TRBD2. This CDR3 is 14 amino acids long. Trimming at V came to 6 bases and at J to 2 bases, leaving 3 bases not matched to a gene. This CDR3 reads CASSGGGNTGELFF. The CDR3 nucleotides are TGTGCCAGCAGCGGCGGGGGAAACACCGGGGAGCTGTTTTTT.

Here the CDR3 DNA reads TGCAGCGCCAACGGACTAGCGGGGGGAAGCTCCTACAATGAGCAGTTCTTC. Protein product: CSANGLAGGSSYNEQFF. The chain has TRBV29-1 and TRBJ2-1, with 14 bases fitting TRBD2. The germline V gene has CDR1 SQVTM and CDR2 ANQGSEA. V shed 7 bases, J shed 0 bases, and the junction held 8 bases outside the gene matches. The CDR3 consists of 17 residues.

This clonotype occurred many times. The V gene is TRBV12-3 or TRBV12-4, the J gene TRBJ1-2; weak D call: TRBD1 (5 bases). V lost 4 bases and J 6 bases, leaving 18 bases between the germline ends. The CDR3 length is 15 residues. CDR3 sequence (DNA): TGTGCCAGCAGTTCCCAAGGGGCGCGTCTTAATGGCTACACCTTC. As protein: CASSSQGARLNGYTF.

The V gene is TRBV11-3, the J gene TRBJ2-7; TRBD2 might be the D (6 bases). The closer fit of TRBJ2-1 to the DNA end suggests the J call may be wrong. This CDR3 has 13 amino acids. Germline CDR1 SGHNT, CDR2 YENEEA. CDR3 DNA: TGTGCCAGCAGCTCGACTAGGCATCATGAGCAGTTCTTC. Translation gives CASSSTRHHEQFF.

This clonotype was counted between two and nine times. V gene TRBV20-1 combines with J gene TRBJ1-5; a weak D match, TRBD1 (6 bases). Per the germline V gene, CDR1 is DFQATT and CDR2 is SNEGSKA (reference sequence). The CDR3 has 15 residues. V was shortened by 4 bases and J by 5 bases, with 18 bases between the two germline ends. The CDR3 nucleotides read TGCAGTGCTACGTCCGGGACACAGTGGGATCAGCCCCAGCATTTT. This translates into CSATSGTQWDQPQHF.

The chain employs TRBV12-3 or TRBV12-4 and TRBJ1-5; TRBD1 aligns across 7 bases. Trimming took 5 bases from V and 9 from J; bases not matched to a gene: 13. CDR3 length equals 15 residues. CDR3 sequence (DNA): TGTGCCAGCAGTCTACTCGGACAGGTTTTAAGGCCCCAGCATTTT. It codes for CASSLLGQVLRPQHF.

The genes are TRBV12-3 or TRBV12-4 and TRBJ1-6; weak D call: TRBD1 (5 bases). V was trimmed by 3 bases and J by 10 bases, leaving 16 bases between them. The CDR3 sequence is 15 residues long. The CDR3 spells CASSFRRQGGSPLHF. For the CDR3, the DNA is TGTGCCAGCAGTTTTAGAAGGCAGGGAGGCTCACCCCTCCACTTT.

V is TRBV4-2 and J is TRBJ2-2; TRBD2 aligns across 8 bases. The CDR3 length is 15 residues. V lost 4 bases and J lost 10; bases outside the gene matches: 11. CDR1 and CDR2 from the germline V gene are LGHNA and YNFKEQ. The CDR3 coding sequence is TGTGCCAGCAGCCCCCCGGGGCGGGGGGCAGAGGAGCTGTTTTTT. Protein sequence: CASSPPGRGAEELFF.

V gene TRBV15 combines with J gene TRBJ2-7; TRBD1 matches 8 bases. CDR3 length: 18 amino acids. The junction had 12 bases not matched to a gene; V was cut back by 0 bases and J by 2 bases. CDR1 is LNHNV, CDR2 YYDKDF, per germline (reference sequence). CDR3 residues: CATSRDRGFDRGPYEQYF. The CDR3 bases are TGTGCCACCAGCAGAGATCGCGGTTTTGACAGGGGCCCCTACGAGCAGTACTTC.

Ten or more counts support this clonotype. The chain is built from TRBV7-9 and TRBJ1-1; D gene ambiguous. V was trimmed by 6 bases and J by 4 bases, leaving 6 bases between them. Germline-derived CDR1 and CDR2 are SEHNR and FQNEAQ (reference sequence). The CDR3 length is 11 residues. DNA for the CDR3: TGTGCCAGCAGTCCCGGCACTGAAGCTTTCTTT. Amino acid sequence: CASSPGTEAFF.

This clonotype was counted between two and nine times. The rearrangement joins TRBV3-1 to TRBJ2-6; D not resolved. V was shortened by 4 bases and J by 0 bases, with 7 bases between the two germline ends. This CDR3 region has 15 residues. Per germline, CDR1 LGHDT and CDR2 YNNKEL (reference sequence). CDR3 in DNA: TGTGCCAGCAGCCCCACACACTCTGGGGCCAACGTCCTGACTTTC. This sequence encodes CASSPTHSGANVLTF. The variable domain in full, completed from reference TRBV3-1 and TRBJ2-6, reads DTAVSQTPKYLVTQMGNDKSIKCEQNLGHDTMYWYKQDSKKFLKIMFSYNNKELIINETVPNRFSPKSPDKAHLNLHINSLELGDSAVYFCASSPTHSGANVLTFGAGSRLTVL.

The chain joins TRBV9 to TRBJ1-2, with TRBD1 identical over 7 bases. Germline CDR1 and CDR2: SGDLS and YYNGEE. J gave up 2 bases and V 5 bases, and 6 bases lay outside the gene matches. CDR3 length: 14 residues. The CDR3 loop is CASRGTELNYGYTF. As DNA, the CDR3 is TGTGCCAGCAGGGGGACAGAGTTAAACTATGGCTACACCTTC.

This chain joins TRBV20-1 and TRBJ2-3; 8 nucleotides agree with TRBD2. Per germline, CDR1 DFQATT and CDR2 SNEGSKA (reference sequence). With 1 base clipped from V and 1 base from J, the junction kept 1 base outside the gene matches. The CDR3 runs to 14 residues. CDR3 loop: CSARGSGGTDTQYF. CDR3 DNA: TGCAGTGCTAGAGGTAGCGGGGGCACAGATACGCAGTATTTT.

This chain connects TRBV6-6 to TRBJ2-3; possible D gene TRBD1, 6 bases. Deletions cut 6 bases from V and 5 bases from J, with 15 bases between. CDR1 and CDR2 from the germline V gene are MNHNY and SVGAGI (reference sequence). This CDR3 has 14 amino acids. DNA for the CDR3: TGTGCCAGCAGCCCGGGACATAGGGGAGATACGCAGTATTTT. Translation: CASSPGHRGDTQYF.

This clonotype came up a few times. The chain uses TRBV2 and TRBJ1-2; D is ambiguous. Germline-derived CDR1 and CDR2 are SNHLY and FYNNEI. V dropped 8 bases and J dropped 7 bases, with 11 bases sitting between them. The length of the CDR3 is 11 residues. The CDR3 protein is CASYGLAGYTF. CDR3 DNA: TGTGCCAGCTATGGGCTGGCTGGCTACACCTTC.

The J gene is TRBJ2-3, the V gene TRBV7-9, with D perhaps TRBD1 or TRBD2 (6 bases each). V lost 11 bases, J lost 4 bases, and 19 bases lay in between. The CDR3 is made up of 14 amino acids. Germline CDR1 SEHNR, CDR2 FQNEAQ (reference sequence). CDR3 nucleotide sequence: TGTGCCGGAGGGGGGTCTACCCGCGCAGATACGCAGTATTTT. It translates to CAGGGSTRADTQYF.

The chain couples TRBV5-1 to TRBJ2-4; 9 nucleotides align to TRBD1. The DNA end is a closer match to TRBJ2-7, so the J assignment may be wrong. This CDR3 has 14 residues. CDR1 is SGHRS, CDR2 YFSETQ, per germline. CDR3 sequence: CASTPMGQGHEQYF. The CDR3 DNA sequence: TGCGCCAGCACTCCCATGGGACAGGGCCACGAGCAGTACTTC.

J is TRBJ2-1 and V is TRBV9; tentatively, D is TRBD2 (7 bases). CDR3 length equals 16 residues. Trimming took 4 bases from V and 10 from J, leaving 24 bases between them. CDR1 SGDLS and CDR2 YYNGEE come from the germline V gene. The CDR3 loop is CASSPSLGGLAEEQFF. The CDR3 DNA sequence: TGTGCCAGCAGCCCCTCCTTGGGGGGGCTAGCCGAGGAGCAGTTCTTC.

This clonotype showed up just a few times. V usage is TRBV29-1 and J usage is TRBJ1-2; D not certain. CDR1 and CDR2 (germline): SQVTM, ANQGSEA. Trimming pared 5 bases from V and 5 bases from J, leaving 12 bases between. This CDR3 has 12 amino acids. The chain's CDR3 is CSVRLGLYGYTF. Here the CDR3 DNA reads TGCAGCGTTCGCCTCGGACTGTATGGCTACACCTTC.

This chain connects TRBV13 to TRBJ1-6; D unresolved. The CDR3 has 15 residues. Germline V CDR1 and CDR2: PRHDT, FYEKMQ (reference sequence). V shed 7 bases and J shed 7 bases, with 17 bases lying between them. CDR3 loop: CASTLGGRENSPLHF. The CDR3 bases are TGTGCCAGCACCCTAGGTGGCCGAGAAAATTCACCCCTCCACTTT.

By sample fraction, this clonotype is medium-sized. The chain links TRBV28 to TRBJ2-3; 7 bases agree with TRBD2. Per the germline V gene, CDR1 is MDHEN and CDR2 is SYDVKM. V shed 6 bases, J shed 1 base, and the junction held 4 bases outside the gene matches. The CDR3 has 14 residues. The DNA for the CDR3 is TGTGCCAGCAGGAAGCGGGGACGCACAGATACGCAGTATTTT. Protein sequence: CASRKRGRTDTQYF.

The CDR3 nucleotides are TGTGCCAGCAGCTTCTACCCAGCAGAGACCCAGTACTTC. Translated, it gives CASSFYPAETQYF. V usage is TRBV7-8 and J usage is TRBJ2-4; no firm D call. The DNA end lines up better with TRBJ2-5; the J call may be wrong. The CDR3 has 13 amino acids. CDR1 is SGHVS and CDR2 is FQNEAQ in the germline V gene.

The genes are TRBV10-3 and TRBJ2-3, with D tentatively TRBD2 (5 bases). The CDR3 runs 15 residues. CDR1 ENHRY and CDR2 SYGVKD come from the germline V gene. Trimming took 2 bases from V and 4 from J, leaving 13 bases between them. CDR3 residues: CAISEVTGSADTQYF. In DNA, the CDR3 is TGTGCCATCAGTGAGGTAACGGGGTCGGCAGATACGCAGTATTTT.

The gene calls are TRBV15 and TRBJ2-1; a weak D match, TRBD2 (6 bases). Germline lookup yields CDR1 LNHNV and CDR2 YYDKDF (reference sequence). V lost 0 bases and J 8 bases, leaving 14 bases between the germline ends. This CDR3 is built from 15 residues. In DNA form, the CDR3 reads TGTGCCACCAGCAGAGAGGCGGGATGGGGCGATGAGCAGTTCTTC. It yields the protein CATSREAGWGDEQFF.